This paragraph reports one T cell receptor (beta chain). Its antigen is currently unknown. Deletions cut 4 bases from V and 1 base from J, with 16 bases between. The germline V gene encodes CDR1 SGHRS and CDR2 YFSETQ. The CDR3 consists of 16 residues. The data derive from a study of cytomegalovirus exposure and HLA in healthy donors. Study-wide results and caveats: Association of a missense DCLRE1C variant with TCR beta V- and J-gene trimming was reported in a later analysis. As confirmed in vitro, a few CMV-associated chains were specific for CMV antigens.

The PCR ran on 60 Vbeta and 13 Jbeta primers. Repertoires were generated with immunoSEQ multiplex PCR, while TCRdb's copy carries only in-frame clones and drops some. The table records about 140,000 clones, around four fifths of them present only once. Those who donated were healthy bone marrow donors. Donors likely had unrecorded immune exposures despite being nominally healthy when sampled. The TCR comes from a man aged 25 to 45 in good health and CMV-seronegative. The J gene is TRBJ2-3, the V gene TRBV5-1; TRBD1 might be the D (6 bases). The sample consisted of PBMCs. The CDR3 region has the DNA TGCGCCAGCAGCCAGGGACATCAGATTCGCACAGATACGCAGTATTTT. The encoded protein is CASSQGHQIRTDTQYF.